The clone carrying this TCR beta chain was seen ten or more times. Its antigen remains unknown. This entry belongs to a study of early T cells in non-severe SARS-CoV-2 infection. On the study more broadly: Alpha and beta chains were unpaired, from unsorted whole-blood bulk RNA. Whole-study findings and limits: Sequences matched to VDJdb favored anti-spike CD8 responses, while private and CD4 specificities were missed.

The CDR3 totals 13 residues. Germline CDR1 is MNHEY and CDR2 is SMNVEV (reference sequence). V lost 5 bases and J lost 3, with 10 bases in between. The TCR library protocol attached unique molecular identifiers to the individual cDNA molecules. One entry per CDR3 protein results from TCRdb running MiXCR on the 5' RACE reads. Of 59,000 or so distinct CDR3 sequences in the sample, around 13% are singletons; the top ten hold about 1.3%. The rearrangement links TRBV27 to TRBJ1-1; tentative D call: TRBD1 (5 bases). The sample was whole blood, taken at baseline. This TCR came from an adult who was a healthcare worker with PCR-confirmed SARS-CoV-2 infection or an uninfected control (not recorded which). CDR3 in amino acids: CASSRLTDTEAFF. As DNA, the CDR3 is TGTGCCAGCAGTCGGTTGACAGACACTGAAGCTTTCTTT.